This TCR beta chain derives from a study of blood T cell repertoires in COVID-19 (dated by TCRdb to about 2020). For context, the study as a whole: Samples covering the acute and convalescent phases of COVID-19 were provided by collaborators in the United States, Italy and Spain. The prospective study material was composed of cDNA or gDNA derived from T cells, B-cell-depleted T cells, or PBMCs. Deeply sampled blood TCRbeta repertoires from subjects exposed to, actively infected with, or recovered from COVID-19 were included in the dataset. A freely available public database, intended as a resource for researchers studying the immune response to SARS-CoV-2, is where the repertoires were released. The samples were drawn from two sources: the first 160 participants of the ongoing ImmuneRACE study, and 1,200 or so subjects contributed by 6 global collaborators. The sample metadata nearly always contained a de-identified subject ID, COVID-19 status, age in years and sex. Where available, HLA class I and class II types were obtained from metadata supplied by the sample provider rather than from assay-based typing. Paper-wide results and their limitations: Clinical and demographic metadata were provided uncurated, with the amount varying by source and participant.

This clone was seen a few times. Its antigen specificity is not known. No much larger clone exists at a distance of one base, and base qualities are not known. Taken from the germline V gene (reference sequence), the CDR1 and CDR2 loops are LNHDA and SQIVND. CDR3 length: 15 amino acids, cysteine to phenylalanine. Only CDR3 DNA remains: 45 bases, in frame from the first base. V is reduced by 1 base and J by 4 bases, leaving a spacing of 14 bases between them. The immunoSEQ Assay, a bias-controlled multiplex PCR, was used to amplify TCRbeta CDR3 regions from genomic DNA. Processing in the source paper ran as follows. Nucleated cell counts per sample were estimated from amplification of reference gene primers within the assay. Sequence reads were collapsed and filtered to measure the absolute abundance of every unique TCRbeta CDR3 rearrangement. For each sample, productive Simpson clonality was calculated as the square root of Simpson's diversity index over productive rearrangements. The source is immuneACCESS, and TCRdb retained only in-frame sequences with V and J called. Part of the clones is not carried over; for the studies checked, unresolved V genes explain less than half of this, and the remainder is unexplained. V and J calls and clone size are those listed in that table; D and trimming were worked out from the DNA. The sample records some 180,000 clones, around 85% of which are singletons. Roughly 8.8% of the sample is held by the ten biggest clonotypes.

One collaborating source in Seattle enrolled patients while the patients were actively infected and followed the patients over time throughout the course of disease. Whole blood was collected in K2EDTA tubes by collaborating institutions according to the institutions' own protocols. For TCRbeta analysis, collaborators shipped samples in one of three forms: frozen whole blood, isolated PBMCs, or DNA extracted from either of those sample types. The sample was peripheral blood. This TCR was sampled from a woman aged 80 or over with COVID-19, enrolled during active disease. The sequence joins TRBV19 to TRBJ2-7; possibly the D gene is TRBD2, per 5 matching bases. CDR3 loop: CASSIGGSIFYEQYF. The sequence in DNA is TGTGCCAGTAGTATAGGAGGGAGTATCTTTTACGAGCAGTACTTC.